This T cell receptor (beta chain) was recorded in a study of CD8 T cells in ankylosing spondylitis. Points from the study as a whole: Significant enrichment of disease-linked clones was reportedly seen in matched ankylosing spondylitis synovial fluid. Past research had described some motif variants in reactive arthritis synovial fluid and blood. Disease-linked clones were found to be CD8+ and relatively rare in peripheral blood. For ankylosing spondylitis blood, a TCR beta motif of seven to nine highly homologous variants appeared characteristic.

This clonotype was observed a few times. What it recognizes is unknown. The germline V gene encodes CDR1 LGHNA and CDR2 YNFKEQ. Trimming removed 4 bases at V and 3 bases at J, with 10 bases between. The CDR3 runs to 13 residues. It was by quantitative 5'-RACE with molecular barcodes that TCR beta libraries were made. A single record per CDR3 protein comes from TCRdb applying MiXCR to the 5' RACE reads. The table shows some 330,000 distinct CDR3 sequences, with 7% to 9% occurring only once. The V call is TRBV4-2, the J call TRBJ2-7, with a possible D match to TRBD2 (5 bases). The receptor was isolated from a male donor with ankylosing spondylitis. The material sequenced was blood, either unsorted or a sorted T cell fraction (not recorded which). This chain's CDR3 is CASSRGLGYEQYF. CDR3 DNA: TGTGCCAGCAGCCGTGGACTCGGCTACGAGCAGTACTTC.